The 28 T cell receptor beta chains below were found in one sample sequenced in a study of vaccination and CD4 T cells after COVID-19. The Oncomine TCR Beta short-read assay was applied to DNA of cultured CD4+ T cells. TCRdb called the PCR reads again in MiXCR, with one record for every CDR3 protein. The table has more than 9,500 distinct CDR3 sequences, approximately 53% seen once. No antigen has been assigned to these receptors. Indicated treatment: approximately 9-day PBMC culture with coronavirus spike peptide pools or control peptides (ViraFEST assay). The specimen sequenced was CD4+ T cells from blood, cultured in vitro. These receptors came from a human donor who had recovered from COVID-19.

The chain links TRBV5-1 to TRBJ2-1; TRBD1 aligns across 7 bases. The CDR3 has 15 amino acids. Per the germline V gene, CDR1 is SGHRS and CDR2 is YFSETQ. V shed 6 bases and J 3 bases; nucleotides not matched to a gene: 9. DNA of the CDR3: TGCGCCAGCACTAATACCGGGACAGACTACAATGAGCAGTTCTTC. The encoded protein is CASTNTGTDYNEQFF.

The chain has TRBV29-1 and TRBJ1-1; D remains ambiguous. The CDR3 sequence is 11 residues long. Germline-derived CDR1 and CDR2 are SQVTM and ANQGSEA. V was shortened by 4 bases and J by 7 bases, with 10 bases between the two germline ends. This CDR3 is CSVAEEFEAFF. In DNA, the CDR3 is TGCAGCGTTGCGGAGGAATTTGAAGCTTTCTTT.

CDR3 coding DNA: TGTGCCATCAGTTTCGACAGGGGGCTGAATGAAAAACTGTTTTTT. This codes for CAISFDRGLNEKLFF. This chain links TRBV10-3 with TRBJ1-4, with 10 nucleotides matching TRBD1. CDR1 is ENHRY, CDR2 SYGVKD, per germline. With V trimmed by 5 bases and J by 5 bases, 5 bases remained unmatched. This CDR3 comprises 15 residues.

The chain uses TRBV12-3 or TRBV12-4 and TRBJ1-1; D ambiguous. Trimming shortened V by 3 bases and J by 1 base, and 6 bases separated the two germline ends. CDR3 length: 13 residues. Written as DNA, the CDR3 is TGTGCCAGCAGTTTTTTTGAGAACACTGAAGCTTTCTTT. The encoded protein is CASSFFENTEAFF.

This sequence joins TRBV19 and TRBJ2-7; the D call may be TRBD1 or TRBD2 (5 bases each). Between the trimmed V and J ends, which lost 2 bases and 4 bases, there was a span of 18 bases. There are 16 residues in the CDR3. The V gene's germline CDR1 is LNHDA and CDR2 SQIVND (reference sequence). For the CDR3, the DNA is TGTGCCAGTAGTATAACCGTGGGGACCAGAGTTTACGAGCAGTACTTC. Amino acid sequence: CASSITVGTRVYEQYF.

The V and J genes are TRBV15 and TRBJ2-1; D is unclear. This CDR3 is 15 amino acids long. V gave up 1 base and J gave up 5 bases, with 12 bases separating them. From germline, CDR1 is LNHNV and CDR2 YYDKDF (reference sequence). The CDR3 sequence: CATSRVVRQHNEQFF. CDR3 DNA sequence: TGTGCCACCAGCAGAGTCGTGCGGCAGCACAATGAGCAGTTCTTC.

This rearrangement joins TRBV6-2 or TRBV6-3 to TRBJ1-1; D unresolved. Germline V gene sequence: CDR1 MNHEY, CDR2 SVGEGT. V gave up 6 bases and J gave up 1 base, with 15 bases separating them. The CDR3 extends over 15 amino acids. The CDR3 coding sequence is TGTGCCAGCAGGGACGGTACGTCCGGGAACACTGAAGCTTTCTTT. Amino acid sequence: CASRDGTSGNTEAFF.

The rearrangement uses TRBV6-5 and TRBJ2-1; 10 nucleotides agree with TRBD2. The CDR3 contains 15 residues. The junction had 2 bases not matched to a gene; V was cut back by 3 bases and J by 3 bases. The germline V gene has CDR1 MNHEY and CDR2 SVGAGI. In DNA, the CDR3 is TGTGCCAGCAGTTATAGCGGGAGGTTCTACAATGAGCAGTTCTTC. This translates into CASSYSGRFYNEQFF.

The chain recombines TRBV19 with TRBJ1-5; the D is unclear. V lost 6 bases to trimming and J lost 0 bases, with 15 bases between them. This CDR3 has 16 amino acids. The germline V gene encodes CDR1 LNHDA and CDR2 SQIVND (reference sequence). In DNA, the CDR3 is TGTGCCAGTAGGGAGGGAACAGCTTATAGCAATCAGCCCCAGCATTTT. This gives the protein CASREGTAYSNQPQHF.

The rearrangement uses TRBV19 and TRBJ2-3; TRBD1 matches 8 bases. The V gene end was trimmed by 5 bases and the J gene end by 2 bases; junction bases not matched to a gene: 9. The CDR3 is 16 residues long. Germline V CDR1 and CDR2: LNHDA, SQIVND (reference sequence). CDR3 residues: CASSPRTGRATDTQYF. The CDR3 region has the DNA TGTGCCAGTAGTCCAAGGACAGGGCGGGCCACAGATACGCAGTATTTT. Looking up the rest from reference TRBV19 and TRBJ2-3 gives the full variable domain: DGGITQSPKYLFRKEGQNVTLSCEQNLNHDAMYWYRQDPGQGLRLIYYSQIVNDFQKGDIAEGYSVSREKKESFPLTVTSAQKNPTAFYLCASSPRTGRATDTQYFGPGTRLTVL.

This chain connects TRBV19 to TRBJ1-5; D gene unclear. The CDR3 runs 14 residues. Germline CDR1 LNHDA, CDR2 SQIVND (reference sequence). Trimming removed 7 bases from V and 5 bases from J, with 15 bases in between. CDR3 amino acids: CASTRGGSDQPQHF. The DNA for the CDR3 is TGTGCCAGTACCCGAGGAGGATCGGATCAGCCCCAGCATTTT. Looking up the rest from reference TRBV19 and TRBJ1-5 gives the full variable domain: DGGITQSPKYLFRKEGQNVTLSCEQNLNHDAMYWYRQDPGQGLRLIYYSQIVNDFQKGDIAEGYSVSREKKESFPLTVTSAQKNPTAFYLCASTRGGSDQPQHFGDGTRLSIL.

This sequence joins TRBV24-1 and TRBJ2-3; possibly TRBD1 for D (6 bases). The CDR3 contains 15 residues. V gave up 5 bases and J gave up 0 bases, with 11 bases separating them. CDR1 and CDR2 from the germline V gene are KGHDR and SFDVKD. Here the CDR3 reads CATSALDSSTDTQYF. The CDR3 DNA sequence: TGTGCCACCAGTGCCTTGGACAGTAGCACAGATACGCAGTATTTT.

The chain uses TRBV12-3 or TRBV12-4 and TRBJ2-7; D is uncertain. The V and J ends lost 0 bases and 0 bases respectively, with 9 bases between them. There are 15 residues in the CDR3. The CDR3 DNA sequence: TGTGCCAGCAGTTTAGCGCGACTCCGCTCCTACGAGCAGTACTTC. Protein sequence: CASSLARLRSYEQYF.

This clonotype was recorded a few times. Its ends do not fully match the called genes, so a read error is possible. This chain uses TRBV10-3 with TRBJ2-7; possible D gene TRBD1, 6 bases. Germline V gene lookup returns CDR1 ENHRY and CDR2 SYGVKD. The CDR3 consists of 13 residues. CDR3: CASSASGAYEQYF. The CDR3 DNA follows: TGTGCCAGCAGTGCCTCAGGGGCCTACGAGCAGTACTTC.

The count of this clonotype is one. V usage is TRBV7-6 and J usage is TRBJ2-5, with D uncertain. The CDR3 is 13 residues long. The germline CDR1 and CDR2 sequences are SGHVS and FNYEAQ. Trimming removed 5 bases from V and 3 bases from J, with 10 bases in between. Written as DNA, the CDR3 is TGTGCCAGCAGCATCATAAGAGAAGAGACCCAGTACTTC. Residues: CASSIIREETQYF.

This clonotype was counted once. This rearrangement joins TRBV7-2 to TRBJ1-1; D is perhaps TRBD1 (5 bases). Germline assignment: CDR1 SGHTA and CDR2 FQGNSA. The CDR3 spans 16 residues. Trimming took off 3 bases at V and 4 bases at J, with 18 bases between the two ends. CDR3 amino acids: CASSLRVRGRSTEAFF. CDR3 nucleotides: TGTGCCAGCAGCTTGCGTGTGAGGGGCAGGAGCACTGAAGCTTTCTTT.

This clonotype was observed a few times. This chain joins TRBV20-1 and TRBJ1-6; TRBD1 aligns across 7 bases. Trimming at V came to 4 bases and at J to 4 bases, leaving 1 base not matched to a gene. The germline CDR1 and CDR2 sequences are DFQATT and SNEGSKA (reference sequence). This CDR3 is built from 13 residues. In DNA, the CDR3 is TGCAGTGCTACAGGGGGGTATAATTCACCCCTCCACTTT. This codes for CSATGGYNSPLHF.

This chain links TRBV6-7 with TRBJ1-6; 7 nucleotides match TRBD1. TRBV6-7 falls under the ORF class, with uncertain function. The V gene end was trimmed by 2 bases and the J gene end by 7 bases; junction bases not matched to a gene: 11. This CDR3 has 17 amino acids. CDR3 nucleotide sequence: TGTGCCAGCAGTTACCCATGTACGACAGGGATGAATTCACCCCTCCACTTT. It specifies CASSYPCTTGMNSPLHF.

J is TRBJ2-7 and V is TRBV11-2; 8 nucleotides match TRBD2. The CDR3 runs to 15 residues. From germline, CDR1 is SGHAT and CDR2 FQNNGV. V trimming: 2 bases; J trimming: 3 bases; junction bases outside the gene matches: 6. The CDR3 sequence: CASSLRGGSLYEQYF. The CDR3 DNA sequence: TGTGCCAGCAGCTTACGCGGGGGGAGCCTCTACGAGCAGTACTTC.

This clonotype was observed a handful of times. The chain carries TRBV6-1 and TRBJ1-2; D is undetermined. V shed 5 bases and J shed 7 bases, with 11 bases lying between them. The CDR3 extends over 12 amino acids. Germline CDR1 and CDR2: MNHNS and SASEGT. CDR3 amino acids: CASSPQDLGYTF. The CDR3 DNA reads TGTGCCAGCAGTCCCCAGGACCTTGGCTACACCTTC.

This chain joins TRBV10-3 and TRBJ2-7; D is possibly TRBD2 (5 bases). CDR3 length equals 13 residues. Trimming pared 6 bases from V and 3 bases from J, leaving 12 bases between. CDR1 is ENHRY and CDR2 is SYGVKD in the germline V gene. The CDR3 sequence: CAIRGDGDYEQYF. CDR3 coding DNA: TGTGCCATCAGAGGAGACGGGGACTACGAGCAGTACTTC.

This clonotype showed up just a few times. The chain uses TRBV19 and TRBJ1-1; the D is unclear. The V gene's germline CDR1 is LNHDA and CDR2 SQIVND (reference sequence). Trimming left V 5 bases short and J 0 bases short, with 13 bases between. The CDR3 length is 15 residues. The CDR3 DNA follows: TGTGCCAGTAGTCCGGCGACCAACCTGAACACTGAAGCTTTCTTT. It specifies CASSPATNLNTEAFF.

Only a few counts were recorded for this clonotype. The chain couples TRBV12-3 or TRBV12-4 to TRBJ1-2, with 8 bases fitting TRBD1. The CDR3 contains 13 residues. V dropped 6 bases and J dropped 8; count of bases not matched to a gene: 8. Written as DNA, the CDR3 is TGTGCCAGCAGCATCGGACAGGGCTGGGGCTACACCTTC. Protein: CASSIGQGWGYTF.

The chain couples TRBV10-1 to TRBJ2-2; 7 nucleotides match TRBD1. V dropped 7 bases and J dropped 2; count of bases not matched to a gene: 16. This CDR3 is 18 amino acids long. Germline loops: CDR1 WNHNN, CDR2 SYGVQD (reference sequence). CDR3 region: CASKYRGPQLRNTGELFF. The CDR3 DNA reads TGCGCCAGCAAATACAGGGGACCTCAACTACGCAACACCGGGGAGCTGTTTTTT.

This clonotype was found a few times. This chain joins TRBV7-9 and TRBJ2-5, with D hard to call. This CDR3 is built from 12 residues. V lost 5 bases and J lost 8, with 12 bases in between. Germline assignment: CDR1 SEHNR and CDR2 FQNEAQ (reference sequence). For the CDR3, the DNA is TGTGCCAGCAGCCATACCATGATAACCCAGTACTTC. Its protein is CASSHTMITQYF.

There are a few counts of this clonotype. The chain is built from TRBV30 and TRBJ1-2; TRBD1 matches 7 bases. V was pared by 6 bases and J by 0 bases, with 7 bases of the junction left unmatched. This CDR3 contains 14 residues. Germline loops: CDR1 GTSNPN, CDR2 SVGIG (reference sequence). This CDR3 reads CACQQGLTNYGYTF. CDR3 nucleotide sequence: TGTGCCTGCCAACAGGGGCTGACTAACTATGGCTACACCTTC.

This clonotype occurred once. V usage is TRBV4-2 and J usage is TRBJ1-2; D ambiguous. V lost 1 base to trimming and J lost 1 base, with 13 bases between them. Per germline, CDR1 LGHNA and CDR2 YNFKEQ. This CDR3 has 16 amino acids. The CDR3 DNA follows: TGTGCCAGCAGCCAAGGTCTAGCACAATTTAACTATGGCTACACCTTC. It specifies CASSQGLAQFNYGYTF.

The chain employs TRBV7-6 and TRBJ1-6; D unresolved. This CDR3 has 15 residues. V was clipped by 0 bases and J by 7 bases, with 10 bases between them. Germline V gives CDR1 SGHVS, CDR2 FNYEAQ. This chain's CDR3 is CASSLAATENSPLHF. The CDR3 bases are TGTGCCAGCAGCTTAGCGGCGACGGAAAATTCACCCCTCCACTTT.